Many counts were recorded for the clone carrying this T cell receptor beta chain. Its antigen is not identified. The length of the CDR3 is 13 residues. The V gene's germline CDR1 is DFQATT and CDR2 SNEGSKA (reference sequence). V lost 6 bases to trimming and J lost 7 bases, with 17 bases between them. This record belongs to a study of T cells in Graves' hyperthyroidism and ophthalmopathy. Whole-study context: Peripheral blood was secured at the point of initial diagnosis, before any treatment. Broader study findings: Within blood appeared most thyroid clonotypes that had expanded above 0.001. Model output signaled ophthalmopathy a median 6.5 months ahead of onset. Ophthalmopathy cases were set apart from stable hyperthyroidism by a 13 V-J model.

Amplified regions were TCR beta CDR3 sequences from RNA transcripts. TCR CDR3 underwent first-round RT-PCR with the HTBI primer set. MiXCR was run by TCRdb on the multiplex PCR reads, yielding one entry per CDR3 protein. Here the sample spans 400,000 to 600,000 distinct CDR3 sequences, 15% to 20% being singletons. The clonotype originates from a woman aged 25 to 39 with Graves' ophthalmopathy. The sample taken for sequencing was blood. This chain uses TRBV20-1 with TRBJ2-3; maybe TRBD2 (5 bases). Here the CDR3 reads CSASSYQQYTQYF. The CDR3 nucleotides are TGCAGTGCCTCTAGCTATCAGCAATATACGCAGTATTTT.